The entry below describes one T cell receptor beta chain. This clonotype appeared many times. What this receptor recognizes is not known. The input lacks base qualities; no much larger clone sits a single base away. This record comes from a study of regulatory T cells in long-lasting Graves disease (dated by TCRdb to the early 2020s). Some background on the complete study: Persistent Graves' disease was defined as antithyroid drug treatment for over 5 years with persistently positive TSH receptor autoantibodies. Persistent Graves' disease patients were compared with newly diagnosed Graves' disease patients by peripheral blood TCR sequencing and RNA sequencing. The study took place in China and was registered as a clinical trial. A total of some 35 samples underwent TCR sequencing: about 13 from persistent and roughly 20 from newly diagnosed Graves' disease patients. In the clinical cohort, patients with persistent Graves' disease had used antithyroid drugs for an average of about 10.3 years. Overall results and qualifications from the work: Preferential use of TRBV28, TRBJ1-2 and TRBJ2-5 was observed in persistent disease, whereas TRBV20-1 and TRBJ2-1 were favored in newly diagnosed disease. The study examined only peripheral blood because the primary lesion, thyroid tissue, could not be accessed. Compared with newly diagnosed patients, persistent Graves' disease patients had lower TCR Shannon entropy and fewer highly expanded clones, which suggests clonal expansion. More public clonotypes were shared among persistent patients (under 3,000) than among newly diagnosed patients (roughly 1,000). The authors acknowledged the small sample size as a limitation that may reduce accuracy. Sequencing and analysis were limited to the TCR beta chain.

Taken with the paper, the label for time point translates to: persistent/refractory GD, antithyroid drugs over 5 years with positive TRAb. RNA was extracted from PBMCs in TRIzol for both TCR sequencing and RNA sequencing. The diagnosis of Graves' disease was made according to American Thyroid Association guidelines. Patients for the study were recruited at an endocrinology department in Xi'an, China. From each patient, around 9 milliliters of peripheral blood was collected into an EDTA anticoagulant tube. Ficoll Paque Plus density gradient separation was used to isolate PBMCs, and no further T cell sorting was performed. An Agilent 2100 Bioanalyzer and agarose gel were used to check RNA quality, and a NanoDrop 2000 was used to measure RNA concentration. Libraries came from multiplex PCR. TCRdb lists the instrument as Illumina HiSeq 4000. CDR3 regions were amplified by Arm-PCR with iRepertoire HTBI primers to construct TCR beta libraries. Gel purification was performed on PCR products prior to sequencing. Turning to the authors' computational methods: Gene usage analysis of CDR3 amino acid clonotypes used the roughly 60 TRBV and more than 13 TRBJ segments found across samples. COPE and FqMerger were used to merge the filtered high-quality paired reads into contigs. BLAST was used to align contigs to IMGT TRBV, TRBD and TRBJ reference genes, with CDR3 defined following IMGT. Highly expanded clones were defined as clonotypes with a frequency above 0.1%. Repertoire diversity was measured by Shannon entropy, and V-J evenness by the Gini coefficient. Public clonotypes were defined as clonotypes shared by more than one individual. The public reads were quality trimmed at Q25 with fastp and then assembled into clones with MiXCR by TCRdb, keeping productive beta chains. Identical CDR3 protein sequences are pooled into one entry, listed with their most common genes and DNA. The V and J calls were determined by TCRdb, not by the authors. This sample is represented by about 470,000 distinct CDR3 sequences; roughly 20% of them were singletons. Over 7.5% of the sample is taken by the ten largest.

The CDR3 numbers 14 residues from cysteine through phenylalanine. CDR3 DNA only is kept here, 42 bases in frame from base 1. CDR1 and CDR2 were assigned from the germline V gene as KGHSH and LQKENI. V was cut back by 5 bases and J by 1 base, leaving a gap of 6 bases between them. The specimen comprised peripheral blood mononuclear cells (PBMCs), sampled when the disease was refractory, from a patient treated with antithyroid drugs. The rearranged chain carries TRBV18 and TRBJ2-6; confidence is insufficient to name the D gene. The sequence was collected from a female donor with Graves disease. CDR3 protein: CASSAESGANVLTF. Here is the DNA: TGTGCCAGCTCAGCAGAATCTGGGGCCAACGTCCTGACTTTC.